The entry that follows covers one T cell receptor (beta chain) sequence. This entry belongs to a study of technical replicates of blood from several donors. The germline gives CDR1 MDHEN, CDR2 SYDVKM. V lost 5 bases and J lost 2, with 16 bases in between. The CDR3 spans 15 residues. Clones were read by immunoSEQ multiplex PCR, and TCRdb kept only the in-frame ones, dropping some. This sample has 87,000 or so clones, with over 90% found just once. The chain recombines TRBV28 with TRBJ2-7; D is uncertain. The TCR sequence derives from a human donor in good health. Sequencing input: T cells isolated from PBMCs. The CDR3 DNA reads TGTGCCAGCAGTCGATCTATGGTTACTGCCTACGAGCAGTACTTC. Its protein is CASSRSMVTAYEQYF.